Below, 20 T cell receptor beta chains from the same sample are listed, as sequenced in a study of T and B cells in COVID-19 patients. BIOMED2 TRB-A/B primer pools were used in multiplex TRB PCR. In TCRdb, the multiplex PCR reads were re-called with MiXCR into one record per CDR3 protein. The profile shows approximately 3,100 distinct CDR3 sequences, over 20% of them singletons. TRB was amplified from about 260-540 ng of blood genomic DNA. What was sequenced was blood. All receptors come from a human donor with active COVID-19.

This clonotype is labeled as medium-sized. The chain has TRBV30 and TRBJ2-1; D not resolved. Germline-derived CDR1 and CDR2 are GTSNPN and SVGIG (reference sequence). The CDR3 is 12 amino acids. V lost 3 bases to trimming and J lost 5 bases, with 8 bases between them. The CDR3 DNA reads as TGTGCCTGGAGGGGTCTCGACAATGAGCAGTTCTTC. Protein: CAWRGLDNEQFF. The variable domain in full, completed from reference TRBV30 and TRBJ2-1, reads SQTIHQWPATLVQPVGSPLSLECTVEGTSNPNLYWYRQAAGRGLQLLFYSVGIGQISSEVPQNLSASRPQDRQFILSSKKLLLSDSGFYLCAWRGLDNEQFFGPGTRLTVL.

V is TRBV19 and J is TRBJ2-3; D is perhaps TRBD1 (6 bases). V lost 6 bases and J 3 bases, leaving 13 bases between the germline ends. The length of the CDR3 is 14 residues. CDR1 is LNHDA and CDR2 is SQIVND in the germline V gene (reference sequence). The CDR3 DNA is TGTGCCAGTAGAATGGGGGCGCGGACAGATACGCAGTATTTT. Its translation is CASRMGARTDTQYF.

Relative to its sample, this clonotype is medium-sized. The V and J genes are TRBV6-5 and TRBJ2-5; D gene ambiguous. This CDR3 contains 11 residues. In germline, CDR1 is MNHEY, CDR2 SVGAGI. V was pared by 4 bases and J by 4 bases, with 4 bases between. The CDR3 spells CASSSPETQYF. DNA of the CDR3: TGTGCCAGCAGTTCGCCAGAGACCCAGTACTTC.

The V call is TRBV20-1, the J call TRBJ1-2, with D uncertain. This CDR3 region has 11 residues. V gave up 7 bases and J gave up 4 bases, with 10 bases separating them. CDR1 and CDR2 from the germline V gene are DFQATT and SNEGSKA (reference sequence). The CDR3 region has the DNA TGCAGTGTGACTCAGGCCTATGGCTACACCTTC. This codes for CSVTQAYGYTF.

This chain connects TRBV7-2 to TRBJ1-2; D remains ambiguous. The CDR3 spans 11 residues. Trimming removed 8 bases from V and 4 bases from J, with 8 bases in between. Germline CDR1 and CDR2: SGHTA and FQGNSA. CDR3 sequence reads: CASLSAYGYTF. The DNA of the CDR3 is TGTGCCAGCCTGAGTGCCTATGGCTACACCTTC.

J is TRBJ1-1 and V is TRBV12-3 or TRBV12-4, with 7 bases fitting TRBD1. The CDR3 is 17 residues long. V trimming: 7 bases; J trimming: 6 bases; junction bases outside the gene matches: 20. CDR3 in amino acids: CASTMGPGRQGGSEAFF. Written as DNA, the CDR3 is TGTGCCAGCACCATGGGGCCGGGAAGACAGGGAGGTTCTGAAGCTTTCTTT.

By its share, this clonotype is medium-sized. The chain couples TRBV19 to TRBJ1-5, with 8 bases that match TRBD1. CDR3 length: 15 residues. With 5 bases clipped from V and 7 bases from J, the junction kept 10 bases outside the gene matches. Germline assignment: CDR1 LNHDA and CDR2 SQIVND (reference sequence). The CDR3 DNA reads TGTGCCAGTAGTCGTGACAGGGGTGGAAGACAGCCCCAGCATTTT. This translates into CASSRDRGGRQPQHF.

By share of the sample, this clonotype is medium-sized. This sequence joins TRBV6-5 and TRBJ2-2; TRBD1 agrees at 7 bases. Germline lookup yields CDR1 MNHEY and CDR2 SVGAGI. This CDR3 has 15 residues. The J segment lost 1 base and the V segment lost 6 bases, leaving 5 bases of the junction unmatched. The CDR3 coding sequence is TGTGCCAGCAGACCCGGGACAGAGAACACCGGGGAGCTGTTTTTT. Translating it yields CASRPGTENTGELFF.

In its sample, this clonotype ranks as medium-sized (0.01 to 0.1%). This chain links TRBV5-5 with TRBJ2-7; D possibly corresponds to TRBD2 (6 bases). The germline V and J ends were trimmed by 1 base and 2 bases, with 10 bases remaining between them. Germline lookup yields CDR1 SGHKS and CDR2 YYEKEE (reference sequence). The CDR3 contains 14 residues. The CDR3 is CASSLTGGAYEQYF. CDR3 in DNA: TGTGCCAGCAGCTTGACCGGGGGAGCCTACGAGCAGTACTTC.

This clonotype is medium-sized (0.01 to 0.1%) by share. The V gene is TRBV6-5, the J gene TRBJ2-1, with a weak D call TRBD2 (5 bases). The germline CDR1 and CDR2 sequences are MNHEY and SVGAGI. The germline V and J ends were trimmed by 6 bases and 7 bases, with 16 bases remaining between them. This CDR3 contains 14 residues. The CDR3 DNA reads TGTGCCAGCAGGAGCCCCGGGCGGAGGAATGAGCAGTTCTTC. Amino acid sequence: CASRSPGRRNEQFF.

This clonotype is judged large. The chain combines TRBV19 with TRBJ2-7, with no clear D. The CDR3 runs 11 residues. Trimming took 5 bases from V and 3 from J, leaving 5 bases between them. Germline V gives CDR1 LNHDA, CDR2 SQIVND (reference sequence). CDR3 DNA sequence: TGTGCCAGTAGTTCCAGCTACGAGCAGTACTTC. This sequence encodes CASSSSYEQYF.

V and J are TRBV7-2 and TRBJ1-3; unclear D gene. Germline loops: CDR1 SGHTA, CDR2 FQGNSA. V gave up 5 bases and J gave up 2 bases, with 13 bases separating them. The CDR3 contains 15 residues. Written as DNA, the CDR3 is TGTGCCAGCAGCCGGGCTGGAAGTACTGGAAACACCATATATTTT. It encodes CASSRAGSTGNTIYF.

By share, this clonotype ranks as medium-sized. The chain carries TRBV7-9 and TRBJ2-1; TRBD2 aligns across 13 bases. CDR1 and CDR2 from the germline V gene are SEHNR and FQNEAQ (reference sequence). The CDR3 runs 17 residues. V shed 4 bases, J shed 8 bases, and the junction held 11 bases outside the gene matches. CDR3 nucleotides: TGTGCCAGCAGCTCTCTGTCGGGACTAGCGGGGAGGGATGAGCAGTTCTTC. This sequence encodes CASSSLSGLAGRDEQFF.

This sequence joins TRBV4-2 and TRBJ1-2; D is perhaps TRBD1 (6 bases). CDR1 and CDR2 from the germline V gene are LGHNA and YNFKEQ. The CDR3 extends over 15 amino acids. V shed 0 bases and J shed 6 bases, with 14 bases lying between them. The CDR3 DNA reads as TGTGCCAGCAGCCAAGAAACAGGGCGAAACCATGGCTACACCTTC. Residues: CASSQETGRNHGYTF.

This clonotype was counted a single time. The chain has TRBV19 and TRBJ1-1, with a tentative D call TRBD1 (5 bases). Gene TRBJ1-6 matches the end of the DNA better, so the J call may be wrong. The CDR3 totals 14 residues. Germline V gene sequence: CDR1 LNHDA, CDR2 SQIVND (reference sequence). In nucleotides, the CDR3 is TGTGCCAGTAGTATAAGGACACCTATCACACCCCTCCACTTT. Translating it yields CASSIRTPITPLHF.

This clonotype has a handful of counts. The chain carries TRBV6-2 or TRBV6-3 and TRBJ2-7; TRBD2 matches 7 bases. Germline V gives CDR1 MNHEY, CDR2 SVGEGT. This CDR3 has 16 residues. V lost 6 bases, J lost 4 bases, and 15 bases stayed unmatched. CDR3: CASRFLSGTTNYEQYF. The CDR3 DNA reads TGTGCCAGCAGGTTCCTATCCGGGACTACAAATTACGAGCAGTACTTC.

A word on this clonotype: A much larger clone sits a single nucleotide away, making a read error possible. This sequence joins TRBV12-3 or TRBV12-4 and TRBJ2-1, with a possible D match to TRBD2 (6 bases). CDR3 length: 16 amino acids. CDR3 bases: TGTGCCAGCGATTATACTCGGGGGACTTCCTACAATAAGCAGTTCTTC. Amino acids: CASDYTRGTSYNKQFF.

This clonotype is labeled medium-sized (0.01 to 0.1%). The V gene is TRBV6-2 or TRBV6-3, the J gene TRBJ2-7; tentative D call: TRBD1 (6 bases). Trimming cost V 6 bases and J 2 bases, with 14 bases left between them. The CDR3 runs to 14 residues. Germline lookup yields CDR1 MNHEY and CDR2 SVGEGT. CDR3 loop: CASRSQGVTYEQYF. CDR3 in DNA: TGTGCCAGCAGGTCACAGGGCGTGACCTACGAGCAGTACTTC.

The table lists this clonotype with a few counts. This sequence joins TRBV14 and TRBJ2-7; D may be TRBD1 (6 bases). V was pared by 4 bases and J by 4 bases, with 14 bases between. The length of the CDR3 is 14 residues. CDR1 is SGHDN and CDR2 is FVKESK in the germline V gene. The CDR3 spells CASSPQGYLYEQYF. As DNA, the CDR3 is TGTGCCAGCAGCCCACAGGGATACTTGTACGAGCAGTACTTC.

This sequence joins TRBV7-9 and TRBJ2-2; TRBD2 matches 8 bases. This CDR3 is built from 15 residues. Trimming removed 2 bases from V and 1 base from J; junction bases left unmatched: 0. Germline V lookup: CDR1 SEHNR, CDR2 FQNEAQ (reference sequence). DNA of the CDR3: TGTGCCAGCAGCTTAAGCGGGGGGAACACCGGGGAGCTGTTTTTT. Its translation is CASSLSGGNTGELFF.